This note documents a single T cell receptor (beta chain) sequence. The data derive from a study of T cell responses to AZD1222 COVID-19 vaccine. There are 16 residues in the CDR3. Germline lookup yields CDR1 MNHEY and CDR2 SVGAGI. V was shortened by 0 bases and J by 5 bases, with 16 bases between the two germline ends. TCRdb keeps only in-frame clones here, not all; method: immunoSEQ multiplex PCR. The table lists more than 70,000 clones, around 93% of them singletons. The sequence came from an adult who received the AZD1222 COVID-19 vaccine. V gene TRBV6-5 combines with J gene TRBJ2-5, with D possibly TRBD1 on 6 matching bases. The sample was peripheral blood, taken 28 days after the second AZD1222 dose. Written as DNA, the CDR3 is TGTGCCAGCAGTTACTCTCTGGGGTCGCAGGGGGAGACCCAGTACTTC. Protein product: CASSYSLGSQGETQYF.